This T cell receptor beta chain was recorded in a study of cytomegalovirus exposure and HLA in healthy donors. General study results and limits: CMV serostatus stood as the only immune exposure information on hand. In the analysis, some V segments, TRBV6-2 and TRBV6-3 included, were excluded as indistinguishable. A later analysis reportedly found that, within productive TCRs, an Asian-associated ancestry cluster had fewer N-insertions than the mean observed across the roughly 610 donors. About 87% or about 30% of the time was how often most TCR beta V segments were productive, according to an earlier analysis.

The CDR3 runs to 17 residues. J gave up 3 bases and V 0 bases, and 8 bases lay outside the gene matches. CDR1 is LGHNA, CDR2 YSLEER, per germline. Worth noting for this clone: Its antigen is as yet unknown.

In the PCR, 60 Vbeta and 13 Jbeta primers were used. The repertoire was sequenced with immunoSEQ multiplex PCR; TCRdb's copy has only in-frame clones and lacks some. The repertoire holds some 120,000 clones, 9.5% seen once, with roughly 3% in the top ten. This receptor was taken from a man younger than 40 in good health and CMV-seronegative. The rearrangement uses TRBV4-3 and TRBJ2-1; 7 positions match TRBD2. Sequenced sample: PBMCs. CDR3 bases: TGCGCCAGCAGCCAAGATGGGGCCAGCGGGGACTACAATGAGCAGTTCTTC. Amino acids: CASSQDGASGDYNEQFF.